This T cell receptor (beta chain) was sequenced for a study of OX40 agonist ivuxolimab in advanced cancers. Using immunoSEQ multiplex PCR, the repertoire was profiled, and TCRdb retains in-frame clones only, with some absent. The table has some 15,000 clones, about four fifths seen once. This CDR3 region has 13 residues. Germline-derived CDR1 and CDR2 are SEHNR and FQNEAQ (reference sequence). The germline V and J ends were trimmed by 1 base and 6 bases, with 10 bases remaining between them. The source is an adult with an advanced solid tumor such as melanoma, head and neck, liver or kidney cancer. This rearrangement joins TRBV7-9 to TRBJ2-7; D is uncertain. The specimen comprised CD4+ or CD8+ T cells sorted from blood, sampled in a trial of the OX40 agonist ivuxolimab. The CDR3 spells CASSLEAGTEQYF. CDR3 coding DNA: TGTGCCAGCAGCTTAGAAGCTGGTACCGAGCAGTACTTC.